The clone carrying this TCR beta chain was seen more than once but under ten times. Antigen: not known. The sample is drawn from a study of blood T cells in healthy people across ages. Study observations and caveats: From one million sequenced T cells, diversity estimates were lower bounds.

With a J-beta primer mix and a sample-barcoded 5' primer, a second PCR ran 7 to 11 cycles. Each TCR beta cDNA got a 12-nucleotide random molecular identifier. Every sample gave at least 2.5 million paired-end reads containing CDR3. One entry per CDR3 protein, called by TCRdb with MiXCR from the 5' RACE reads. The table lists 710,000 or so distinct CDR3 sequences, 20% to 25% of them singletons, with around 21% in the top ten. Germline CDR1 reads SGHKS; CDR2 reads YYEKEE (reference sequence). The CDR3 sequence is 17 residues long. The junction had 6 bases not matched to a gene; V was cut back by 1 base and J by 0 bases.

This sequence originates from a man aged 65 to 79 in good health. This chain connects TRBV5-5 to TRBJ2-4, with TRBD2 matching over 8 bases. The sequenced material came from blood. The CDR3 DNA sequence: TGTGCCAGCAGCTTGACGGGAGGGGTGAAAGCCAAAAACATTCAGTACTTC. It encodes CASSLTGGVKAKNIQYF.